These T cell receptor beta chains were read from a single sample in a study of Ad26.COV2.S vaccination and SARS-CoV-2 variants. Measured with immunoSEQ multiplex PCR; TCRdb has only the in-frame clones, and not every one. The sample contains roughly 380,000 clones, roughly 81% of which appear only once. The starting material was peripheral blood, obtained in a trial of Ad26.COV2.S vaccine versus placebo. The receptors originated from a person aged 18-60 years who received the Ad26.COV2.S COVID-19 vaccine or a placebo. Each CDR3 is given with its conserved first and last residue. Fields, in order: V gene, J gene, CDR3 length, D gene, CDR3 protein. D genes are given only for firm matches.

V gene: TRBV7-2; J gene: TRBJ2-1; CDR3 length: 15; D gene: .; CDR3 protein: CASSLVRWVGDEQFF
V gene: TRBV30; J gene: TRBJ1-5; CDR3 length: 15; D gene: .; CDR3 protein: CAWSSGLNSNQPQHF
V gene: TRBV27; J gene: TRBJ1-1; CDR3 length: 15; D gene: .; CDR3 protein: CASSLRGLQRTEAFF
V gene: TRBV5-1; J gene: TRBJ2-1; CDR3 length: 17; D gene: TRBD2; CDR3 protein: CASSLGSGGRANNEQFF
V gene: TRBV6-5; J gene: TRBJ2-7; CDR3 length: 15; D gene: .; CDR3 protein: CASSYSRGLAYEQYF
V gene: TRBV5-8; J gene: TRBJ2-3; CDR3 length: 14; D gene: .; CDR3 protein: CASSLGLSTDTQYF
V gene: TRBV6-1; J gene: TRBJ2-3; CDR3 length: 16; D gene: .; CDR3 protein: CASSGMRLGPSDTQYF
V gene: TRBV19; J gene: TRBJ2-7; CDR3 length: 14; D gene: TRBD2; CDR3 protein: CASSIQRGPYEQYF
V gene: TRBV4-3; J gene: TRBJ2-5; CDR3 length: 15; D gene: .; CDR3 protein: CASSQVRGQMETQYF
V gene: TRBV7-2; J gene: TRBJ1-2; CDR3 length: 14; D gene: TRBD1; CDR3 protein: CASILNRGNYGYTF
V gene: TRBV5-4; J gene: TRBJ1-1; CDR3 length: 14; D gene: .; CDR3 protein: CASGLPTVNTEAFF
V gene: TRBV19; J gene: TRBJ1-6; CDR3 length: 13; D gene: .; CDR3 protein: CASSIVGDSPLHF